A selection of T cell receptor beta chains follows, all from one sample in a study of cytomegalovirus exposure and HLA in healthy donors. The repertoire was sequenced with immunoSEQ multiplex PCR; TCRdb's copy has only in-frame clones and lacks some. Of about 150,000 clones in the sample, over 60% were seen once. The sample was PBMCs. All receptors derive from a man aged 40-55 years in good health and CMV-seronegative. Each CDR3 is given with its conserved first and last residue. A D gene is named only where the DNA matches it firmly. Rows may omit the clone size; those that give it use once, few, many or a size class.

clone_size: -; j_call: TRBJ2-7; d_call: -; v_call: TRBV5-1; cdr3_aa: CASSPFPRGNSYEQYF; cdr3_nt: TGCGCCAGCAGCCCCTTTCCGCGCGGGAATTCCTACGAGCAGTACTTC
clone_size: -; j_call: TRBJ2-3; d_call: TRBD2; v_call: TRBV6-1; cdr3_aa: CASSESAGGSIDTQYF; cdr3_nt: TGTGCCAGCAGTGAGTCAGCGGGGGGCTCGATAGATACGCAGTATTTT
clone_size: once; j_call: TRBJ1-2; d_call: -; v_call: TRBV29-1; cdr3_aa: CSVARGGGNYGYTF; cdr3_nt: TGCAGCGTTGCTCGGGGAGGTGGGAACTATGGCTACACCTTC
clone_size: -; j_call: TRBJ1-2; d_call: TRBD1; v_call: TRBV2; cdr3_aa: CASIPTGGPVYGYTF; cdr3_nt: TGTGCCAGCATCCCAACAGGGGGCCCTGTCTATGGCTACACCTTC
clone_size: -; j_call: TRBJ1-2; d_call: -; v_call: TRBV5-8; cdr3_aa: CASSFPARTPGYTF; cdr3_nt: TGTGCCAGCAGCTTCCCTGCGAGAACCCCTGGCTACACCTTC
clone_size: -; j_call: TRBJ2-6; d_call: TRBD1; v_call: TRBV28; cdr3_aa: CASSPQYGQGRWGANVLTF; cdr3_nt: TGTGCCAGCAGTCCCCAGTATGGACAGGGTAGGTGGGGGGCCAACGTCCTGACTTTC
clone_size: once; j_call: TRBJ2-3; d_call: TRBD2; v_call: TRBV7-2; cdr3_aa: CASSSRLAGVSTDTQYF; cdr3_nt: TGTGCCAGCAGCTCGAGACTAGCGGGAGTGTCCACAGATACGCAGTATTTT
clone_size: few; j_call: TRBJ1-1; d_call: -; v_call: TRBV5-1; cdr3_aa: CASSQQTTGSGEAFF; cdr3_nt: TGCGCCAGCAGTCAACAGACCACAGGGTCCGGTGAAGCTTTCTTT
clone_size: -; j_call: TRBJ2-1; d_call: TRBD2; v_call: TRBV29-1; cdr3_aa: CSGSPAGEGEQFF; cdr3_nt: TGCAGCGGATCCCCGGCGGGAGAGGGTGAGCAGTTCTTC
clone_size: -; j_call: TRBJ1-2; d_call: -; v_call: TRBV30; cdr3_aa: CAWRGRVANYGYTF; cdr3_nt: TGTGCCTGGAGGGGGAGGGTAGCTAACTATGGCTACACCTTC
clone_size: -; j_call: TRBJ2-2; d_call: -; v_call: TRBV5-1; cdr3_aa: CASSLGITGELFF; cdr3_nt: TGCGCCAGCAGCTTGGGTATCACCGGGGAGCTGTTTTTT
clone_size: -; j_call: TRBJ2-7; d_call: TRBD2; v_call: TRBV10-2; cdr3_aa: CASSESIAGGTYEQYF; cdr3_nt: TGCGCCAGCAGTGAGTCCATAGCGGGAGGCACCTACGAGCAGTACTTC
clone_size: -; j_call: TRBJ2-1; d_call: TRBD2; v_call: TRBV9; cdr3_aa: CASSATMIAGGNEQFF; cdr3_nt: TGTGCCAGCAGCGCGACGATGATAGCGGGGGGCAATGAGCAGTTCTTC
clone_size: -; j_call: TRBJ1-1; d_call: TRBD1; v_call: TRBV7-8; cdr3_aa: CASSPTWPGGVNTEAFF; cdr3_nt: TGTGCCAGCAGCCCTACCTGGCCAGGGGGCGTGAACACTGAAGCTTTCTTT
clone_size: -; j_call: TRBJ1-1; d_call: -; v_call: TRBV30; cdr3_aa: CAWSVGSNTEAFF; cdr3_nt: TGTGCCTGGAGTGTGGGCAGCAACACTGAAGCTTTCTTT
clone_size: -; j_call: TRBJ2-5; d_call: -; v_call: TRBV5-1; cdr3_aa: CASSLGATQETQYF; cdr3_nt: TGCGCCAGCAGCCTGGGGGCCACCCAAGAGACCCAGTACTTC
clone_size: -; j_call: TRBJ1-1; d_call: -; v_call: TRBV7-8; cdr3_aa: CASSLAVRQSGDTEAFF; cdr3_nt: TGTGCCAGCAGCTTAGCCGTCCGACAGAGTGGGGACACTGAAGCTTTCTTT
clone_size: -; j_call: TRBJ1-1; d_call: TRBD1; v_call: TRBV11-2; cdr3_aa: CASTTGTGLAETEAFF; cdr3_nt: TGTGCCAGCACCACGGGGACAGGGTTGGCGGAAACTGAAGCTTTCTTT
clone_size: -; j_call: TRBJ1-1; d_call: TRBD1; v_call: TRBV5-1; cdr3_aa: CASSLPTGGTEAFF; cdr3_nt: TGCGCCAGCAGCCTACCGACAGGGGGCACTGAAGCTTTCTTT
clone_size: -; j_call: TRBJ2-2; d_call: TRBD1; v_call: TRBV5-1; cdr3_aa: CASSLGLRGPVTGELFF; cdr3_nt: TGCGCCAGCAGCTTGGGACTCAGGGGGCCCGTCACCGGGGAGCTGTTTTTT
clone_size: -; j_call: TRBJ1-3; d_call: TRBD1; v_call: TRBV4-1; cdr3_aa: CASSPRQGASGNTIYF; cdr3_nt: TGCGCCAGCAGCCCTCGACAGGGAGCAAGTGGAAACACCATATATTTT
clone_size: -; j_call: TRBJ2-2; d_call: TRBD1; v_call: TRBV30; cdr3_aa: CAWVPGQVLGELFF; cdr3_nt: TGTGCCTGGGTCCCGGGACAGGTTTTAGGGGAGCTGTTTTTT
clone_size: -; j_call: TRBJ1-1; d_call: -; v_call: TRBV9; cdr3_aa: CASSPDSNTEAFF; cdr3_nt: TGTGCCAGCAGCCCGGACAGCAACACTGAAGCTTTCTTT
clone_size: -; j_call: TRBJ2-1; d_call: TRBD2; v_call: TRBV6-4; cdr3_aa: CASSELAGTYNEQFF; cdr3_nt: TGTGCCAGCAGTGAACTAGCGGGCACCTACAATGAGCAGTTCTTC
clone_size: few; j_call: TRBJ2-2; d_call: TRBD2; v_call: TRBV7-3; cdr3_aa: CASSLGRGGSGGAAHGELFF; cdr3_nt: TGTGCCAGCAGCCTCGGGAGAGGAGGTAGCGGGGGAGCCGCCCACGGGGAGCTGTTTTTT
clone_size: -; j_call: TRBJ1-1; d_call: -; v_call: TRBV30; cdr3_aa: CAVERNTEAFF; cdr3_nt: TGTGCCGTAGAGCGGAACACTGAAGCTTTCTTT